This T cell receptor beta chain emerged from a study of T-cell reconstitution after alpha-beta-depleted transplantation in children. It was with unique molecular identifiers that the TCRbeta library was prepared. MiXCR was run by TCRdb on the PCR reads, yielding one entry per CDR3 protein. Of approximately 500,000 distinct CDR3 sequences listed, about 10% were seen once; the top ten hold roughly 2%. Study conclusions and caveats: The study reportedly traced alpha-beta T cells about two months after transplant to several hundred expanded graft clones. Elevated TCRbeta diversity at day 60 was traced, in some patients, to surviving recipient T cells and thymic progenitors.

This clonotype was found many times. Its antigen is unidentified. Germline values: CDR1 LGHNA, CDR2 YNFKEQ. The CDR3 consists of 19 residues. The V and J ends lost 0 bases and 6 bases respectively, with 27 bases between them. V and J are TRBV4-2 and TRBJ2-7, with D perhaps matching TRBD2 (7 bases). This sequence originates from a child aged 2-15 years with inherited bone marrow failure, due to receive a stem cell transplant. The source material was PBMCs, sampled before TCRalphabeta/CD19-depleted stem cell transplant. The CDR3 spells CASSQDLQGWGGGLFEQYF. CDR3 in DNA: TGTGCCAGCAGCCAAGATCTACAGGGCTGGGGCGGGGGCCTCTTCGAGCAGTACTTC.